The present entry profiles one T cell receptor beta chain with its context. Its antigen is not known. The data were obtained in a study of shared clonotypes between healthy human individuals. About the study: Per donor, three plates held CD4 naive cells, three held CD4 memory, two held CD8 naive and one held CD8 memory. Study-level points and caveats: In contrast to clonotypes shared by all four donors, non-shared clonotypes had lower generation probabilities.

In the sorted-subset replicate PCRs, around 200 ng DNA, some 30,000 T cell genomes, was used. Measured with immunoSEQ multiplex PCR; TCRdb has only the in-frame clones, and not every one. The sample yields millions of clones, approximately 94% seen once. In the CD4+ fraction, cells were divided into CD45RA+ naive and CD45RA-negative memory subsets. The length of the CDR3 is 18 residues. Trimming took 2 bases from V and 1 from J, leaving 19 bases between them. Germline CDR1 reads SGHTS; CDR2 reads YDEGEE. This rearrangement joins TRBV5-8 to TRBJ1-3; no firm D call. The material sequenced was naive CD4+ T cells sorted from blood. The subset was: CD45RA+ positively selected. This clonotype was sampled from a man in his late teens or twenties in good health. Here the CDR3 reads CASSLFFVITQSGNTIYF. In DNA form, the CDR3 reads TGTGCCAGCAGCTTATTTTTTGTGATAACGCAATCTGGAAACACCATATATTTT. The full variable domain, with the rest looked up from reference TRBV5-8 and TRBJ1-3, is EAGVTQSPTHLIKTRGQQATLRCSPISGHTSVYWYQQALGLGLQFLLWYDEGEERNRGNFPPRFSGRQFPNYSSELNVNALELEDSALYLCASSLFFVITQSGNTIYFGEGSWLTVV.